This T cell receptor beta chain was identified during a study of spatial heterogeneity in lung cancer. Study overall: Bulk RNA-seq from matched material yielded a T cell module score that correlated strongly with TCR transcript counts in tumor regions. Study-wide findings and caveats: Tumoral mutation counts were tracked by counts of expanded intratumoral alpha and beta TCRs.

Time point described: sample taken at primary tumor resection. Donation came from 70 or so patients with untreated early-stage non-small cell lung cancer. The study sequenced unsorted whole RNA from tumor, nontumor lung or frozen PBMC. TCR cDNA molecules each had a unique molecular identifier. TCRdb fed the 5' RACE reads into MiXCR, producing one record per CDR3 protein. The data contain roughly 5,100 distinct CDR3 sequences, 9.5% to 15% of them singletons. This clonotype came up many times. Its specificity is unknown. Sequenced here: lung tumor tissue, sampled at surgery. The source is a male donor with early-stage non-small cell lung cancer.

CDR3 in amino acids: CASSTGRPNQPQHF. In DNA, the CDR3 is TGTGCCAGCAGTACCGGACGGCCCAATCAGCCCCAGCATTTT. The rearrangement links TRBV27 to TRBJ1-5; the D is unclear. This CDR3 comprises 14 residues. Germline CDR1 reads MNHEY; CDR2 reads SMNVEV (reference sequence). Trimming shortened V by 5 bases and J by 3 bases, and 11 bases separated the two germline ends.